The next 23 T cell receptor beta chains were all read from a single sample in a study of blood T cell repertoires in COVID-19 (TCRdb year 2020). To prepare the library, the immunoSEQ multiplex PCR assay was applied. Drawn from immuneACCESS, this table holds only the in-frame rearrangements with V and J called that TCRdb kept. Clones are partly lost; checked studies trace under half to an unresolved V gene and leave the rest unexplained. This sample gives some 130,000 clones in total; roughly 80% of them show up just once. 5.5% of the sample belongs to the ten largest clones. Sequenced sample: PBMCs or T cells enriched from blood (not recorded which). These receptors were collected from a man in his forties with acute COVID-19.

The genes are TRBV5-1 and TRBJ2-1, with 7 bases aligning to TRBD1. Losses at the gene ends were 0 bases for V and 7 bases for J; bases not matched to a gene: 4. This CDR3 comprises 14 residues. Germline-derived CDR1 and CDR2 are SGHRS and YFSETQ. CDR3 protein: CASSLEGGENEQFF. The CDR3 bases are TGCGCCAGCAGCTTGGAAGGGGGCGAAAATGAGCAGTTCTTC.

The chain has TRBV29-1 and TRBJ2-1; 8 bases agree with TRBD1. V dropped 5 bases and J dropped 7; count of bases not matched to a gene: 1. The CDR3 runs 11 residues. CDR1 and CDR2 (germline): SQVTM, ANQGSEA. The CDR3 sequence: CSVHRGNEQFF. The CDR3 coding sequence is TGCAGCGTTCACAGGGGGAATGAGCAGTTCTTC.

The chain has TRBV28 and TRBJ2-7, with 7 bases that match TRBD1. Germline V lookup: CDR1 MDHEN, CDR2 SYDVKM. V lost 3 bases, J lost 2 bases, and 10 bases stayed unmatched. This CDR3 is built from 16 residues. CDR3 amino acids: CASSLSILGQPYEQYF. CDR3 nucleotides: TGTGCCAGCAGTTTGTCTATTTTGGGACAGCCCTACGAGCAGTACTTC.

The rearrangement links TRBV7-9 to TRBJ2-1, with 10 bases aligning to TRBD1. The J segment lost 5 bases and the V segment lost 4 bases, leaving 5 bases of the junction unmatched. This CDR3 has 15 residues. Per the germline V gene, CDR1 is SEHNR and CDR2 is FQNEAQ (reference sequence). The CDR3 spells CASSSGTGVNNEQFF. CDR3 bases: TGTGCCAGCAGCTCCGGGACAGGGGTGAACAATGAGCAGTTCTTC.

The chain has TRBV30 and TRBJ1-5; D uncertain. Germline CDR1 and CDR2: GTSNPN and SVGIG (reference sequence). V was cut by 2 bases and J by 0 bases, with 8 bases left in between. The CDR3 is 14 residues long. In DNA form, the CDR3 reads TGTGCCTGGAGTCTAGGTTCTAGCAATCAGCCCCAGCATTTT. This codes for CAWSLGSSNQPQHF. Looking up the rest from reference TRBV30 and TRBJ1-5 gives the full variable domain: SQTIHQWPATLVQPVGSPLSLECTVEGTSNPNLYWYRQAAGRGLQLLFYSVGIGQISSEVPQNLSASRPQDRQFILSSKKLLLSDSGFYLCAWSLGSSNQPQHFGDGTRLSIL.

This clone appeared a single time. The chain uses TRBV4-3 and TRBJ2-7; 7 nucleotides line up with TRBD2. The V segment lost 2 bases and the J segment 3 bases; nucleotides outside the gene matches: 7. The CDR3 has 15 amino acids. CDR1 LGHNA and CDR2 YSLEER come from the germline V gene. This CDR3 reads CASSQRAGRVYEQYF. The CDR3 DNA reads TGCGCCAGCAGCCAAAGGGCGGGGAGGGTCTACGAGCAGTACTTC.

The chain uses TRBV30 and TRBJ2-3; 7 bases fit TRBD2. Germline V gene sequence: CDR1 GTSNPN, CDR2 SVGIG (reference sequence). There are 15 residues in the CDR3. V dropped 5 bases and J dropped 2; count of bases not matched to a gene: 10. CDR3 DNA sequence: TGTGCCTGGTCGAAGTTGGGGGGGGACACAGATACGCAGTATTTT. Translating it yields CAWSKLGGDTDTQYF.

V is TRBV3-1 (or the pseudogene TRBV3-2) and J is TRBJ2-7; D is undetermined. The length of the CDR3 is 13 residues. Germline CDR1 LGHDT, CDR2 YNNKEL (reference sequence). The V end lost 1 base, the J end lost 3 bases, and 7 bases lay between the germline ends. CDR3 loop: CASSQVLDYEQYF. The DNA for the CDR3 is TGTGCCAGCAGCCAAGTCCTAGACTACGAGCAGTACTTC.

The V and J genes are TRBV3-1 (or the pseudogene TRBV3-2) and TRBJ1-5; the D is unclear. V lost 4 bases and J lost 5, with 6 bases in between. The germline CDR1 and CDR2 sequences are LGHDT and YNNKEL (reference sequence). This CDR3 is built from 12 residues. The CDR3 region is CASSPGDQPQHF. The CDR3 DNA is TGTGCCAGCAGCCCGGGTGATCAGCCCCAGCATTTT.

The chain is built from TRBV2 and TRBJ1-6; unclear D gene. Germline loops: CDR1 SNHLY, CDR2 FYNNEI. This CDR3 has 14 amino acids. V was shortened by 4 bases and J by 9 bases, with 13 bases between the two germline ends. CDR3 residues: CASSGLYGSSPLHF. The DNA of the CDR3 is TGTGCCAGCAGTGGATTGTACGGTAGTTCACCCCTCCACTTT.

The V call is TRBV19, the J call TRBJ2-5; D ambiguous. V dropped 1 base and J dropped 2 bases, with 8 bases sitting between them. The V gene's germline CDR1 is LNHDA and CDR2 SQIVND (reference sequence). The CDR3 runs 14 residues. The CDR3 sequence is CASSIVAGQETQYF. CDR3 sequence (DNA): TGTGCCAGTAGTATAGTCGCCGGGCAAGAGACCCAGTACTTC.

The chain combines TRBV11-2 with TRBJ2-1, with a weak D call TRBD1 (6 bases). The CDR3 totals 14 residues. Germline CDR1 SGHAT, CDR2 FQNNGV. V gave up 4 bases and J gave up 4 bases, with 11 bases separating them. The CDR3 region has the DNA TGTGCCAGCAGCTGGGGGCGGAGATACAATGAGCAGTTCTTC. Protein sequence: CASSWGRRYNEQFF.

This rearrangement joins TRBV6-5 to TRBJ2-3; D perhaps matches TRBD2 (6 bases). The CDR3 has 14 residues. Germline V lookup: CDR1 MNHEY, CDR2 SVGAGI. V shed 11 bases and J shed 1 base, with 16 bases lying between them. The CDR3 DNA sequence: TGTGCCGGAGGAGGGATGCTAGGCACAGATACGCAGTATTTT. It yields the protein CAGGGMLGTDTQYF.

The V call is TRBV5-1, the J call TRBJ1-6; 10 positions agree with TRBD1. Per the germline V gene, CDR1 is SGHRS and CDR2 is YFSETQ. The CDR3 loop spans 17 amino acids. J gave up 8 bases and V 4 bases, and 12 bases lay outside the gene matches. In nucleotides, the CDR3 is TGCGCCAGCAGCATCCGGGCTTCGACAGGGGGCTATTCACCCCTCCACTTT. Translation: CASSIRASTGGYSPLHF.

V usage is TRBV4-1 and J usage is TRBJ2-5, with D perhaps matching TRBD1 (5 bases). With 0 bases removed from V and 2 bases from J, the gap between germline ends came to 13 bases. The CDR3 extends over 16 amino acids. Germline lookup yields CDR1 MGHRA and CDR2 YSYEKL. The CDR3 is CASSQESSGRQETQYF. For the CDR3, the DNA is TGCGCCAGCAGCCAAGAATCGTCAGGGCGACAAGAGACCCAGTACTTC.

This chain connects TRBV27 to TRBJ1-6; no clear D gene. CDR1 MNHEY and CDR2 SMNVEV come from the germline V gene (reference sequence). The CDR3 totals 14 residues. V was shortened by 3 bases and J by 13 bases, with 16 bases between the two germline ends. The CDR3 coding sequence is TGTGCCAGCAGTTTCGATTTGCGGGGAGGGCCCCTCCACTTT. Translating gives CASSFDLRGGPLHF.

The CDR3 coding sequence is TGTGCCAGCCCTAGAGGGAGGGGGAATTGTTGCACTGAAGCTTTCTTT. It is translated as CASPRGRGNCCTEAFF. This chain connects TRBV25-1 to TRBJ1-1, with D tentatively TRBD1 (6 bases). CDR1 is MGHDK, CDR2 SYGVNS, per germline. The CDR3 loop spans 16 amino acids. V was clipped by 8 bases and J by 4 bases, with 23 bases between them.

This chain connects TRBV7-2 to TRBJ2-5; TRBD2 matches at 9 bases. This CDR3 is 15 amino acids long. V lost 2 bases to trimming and J lost 8 bases; unmatched junction nucleotides: 9. Germline CDR1 is SGHTA and CDR2 is FQGNSA. CDR3 nucleotide sequence: TGTGCCAGCAGCTTATCGCGGGGGGGCTCGGGAACCCAGTACTTC. Amino acids: CASSLSRGGSGTQYF.

This clone was seen only once. This chain links TRBV24-1 with TRBJ2-5; 7 bases are a match to TRBD2. Per the germline V gene, CDR1 is KGHDR and CDR2 is SFDVKD. This CDR3 is 16 amino acids long. Unmatched junction bases numbered 8, after V lost 2 bases and J lost 3 bases. CDR3 nucleotide sequence: TGTGCCACCAGTGATTATGGCGGGAGCCCTAAAGAGACCCAGTACTTC. It translates to CATSDYGGSPKETQYF.

This clone was detected only once. V and J are TRBV21-1 and TRBJ2-1; the table's TRBD2 call for D was not verified on the DNA. TRBV21-1 is shown as a pseudogene. The CDR3 runs to 16 residues. The CDR3 protein is CASSKGTSGSIREQFF. The CDR3 DNA sequence: TGTGCCAGCAGCAAAGGGACTAGCGGGAGTATCAGGGAGCAGTTCTTC.

V usage is TRBV27 and J usage is TRBJ2-1; TRBD2 matches at 12 bases. V was clipped by 4 bases and J by 1 base; unmatched bases: 5. Germline V gene data show CDR1 as MNHEY and CDR2 as SMNVEV (reference sequence). The CDR3 has 17 amino acids. This CDR3 is CASSSGGLAGSYNEQFF. As DNA, the CDR3 is TGTGCCAGCAGTTCCGGGGGACTAGCGGGTTCCTACAATGAGCAGTTCTTC.

The genes are TRBV7-8 and TRBJ1-5; perhaps TRBD1 as D (5 bases). Per germline, CDR1 SGHVS and CDR2 FQNEAQ. V dropped 5 bases and J dropped 9 bases, with 20 bases sitting between them. CDR3 size: 15 residues. This CDR3 is CASSRGDGGRRPQHF. CDR3 bases: TGTGCCAGCAGCCGAGGGGACGGGGGTAGGAGGCCCCAGCATTTT.

The chain couples TRBV20-1 to TRBJ2-7, with D perhaps TRBD1 (5 bases). Germline-derived CDR1 and CDR2 are DFQATT and SNEGSKA (reference sequence). Between the trimmed V and J ends, which lost 6 bases and 2 bases, there was a span of 8 bases. This CDR3 spans 11 amino acids. The CDR3 DNA reads TGCAGTGCCAGACAGACCTACGAGCAGTACTTC. Its protein is CSARQTYEQYF.